The subject of this entry is one T cell receptor beta chain. Its target is unknown. This specimen belongs to a study of cytomegalovirus exposure and HLA in healthy donors. Findings and caveats of the study: A later analysis showed TCR association rates differing by HLA locus, peaking at DRB1 and lowest at HLA-C.

PCR employed 60 Vbeta and 13 Jbeta primers. Assay: immunoSEQ multiplex PCR; the TCRdb copy retains only in-frame clones and omits some. The table includes 110,000 or so clones, 82% detected once. Trimming left V 5 bases short and J 8 bases short, with 9 bases between. The CDR3 runs to 11 residues. Germline V gene lookup returns CDR1 SGHNT and CDR2 YENEEA. This TCR came from a woman in her late teens or twenties in good health and CMV-seronegative. This sequence joins TRBV11-3 and TRBJ1-2; D gene unclear. Material: PBMCs. The CDR3 protein is CASSRNGGYTF. The CDR3 coding sequence is TGTGCCAGCAGCCGAAACGGGGGCTACACCTTC.